This note documents a single T cell receptor (beta chain) sequence. V lost 1 base and J 5 bases, leaving 11 bases between the germline ends. Germline V gene sequence: CDR1 SGHRS, CDR2 YFSETQ. This CDR3 is built from 14 residues. The sample belongs to a study of blood T cell repertoires in COVID-19. About the research overall: Whether acute or convalescent, the COVID-19 samples came from the United States, Italy and Spain.

Original processing methods: Researchers report that nucleated cell counts were estimated from reference gene primer amplification. Some clones are missing from TCRdb's copy, which holds only in-frame ones; the method was immunoSEQ multiplex PCR. V, J and clone size derive from that table, while D and trimming were established from the DNA sequence. The table lists just under 65,000 clones, around 80% of them singletons. This receptor was taken from a man aged 55 to 69 with COVID-19, enrolled during active disease. Sequencing was performed on peripheral blood. V is TRBV5-1 and J is TRBJ2-3, with unresolved D. The CDR3 nucleotides read TGCGCCAGCAGCTTGTTGAGCGTGCGAGATACGCAGTATTTT. Translating gives CASSLLSVRDTQYF.